This T cell receptor (beta chain) derives from a study of cytomegalovirus exposure and HLA in healthy donors (dated by TCRdb to the late 2010s). The study in broad terms: An earlier analysis of several hundred of the donors reported approximately 260 Gb of sequence data and 117 million unique TCR beta sequences obtained from about 170 million T cells. The aim of the study was to test whether cataloging public T cell receptors could identify signatures of past pathogen exposure. Typing coverage varied by locus: roughly 629-630 donors for A, B, C, DRB1 and DQB1; approximately 560 for DQA1; more than 600 for DPA1; approximately 450 for DPB1. Genome-wide SNP genotypes for about 55% of the roughly 670 donors were used in a later genetic analysis, which treated that subset as a discovery cohort. Of the 300 to 500 genotyped donors, 81% were placed in the genetic ancestry cluster associated with self-reported Caucasian donors. The study combined high-throughput TCR immunosequencing, statistical association of individual TCRs with disease status, and machine learning to predict cytomegalovirus infection status. Alongside the repertoire data, information on donor age, sex, ethnicity and CMV serostatus was compiled. The study profiled the T cell repertoires of about 720 subjects by immunosequencing and related them to cytomegalovirus serostatus. A few DR-DQ haplotypes were treated as single units for association and clustering because of strong linkage in the cohort. An earlier analysis of 587 of the donors applied high-throughput TCR beta sequencing to assess whether each TCR beta V gene segment acted as functional or pseudogenic. Among around 400 genotyped donors of the cohort, an average of approximately 240,000 unique TCR beta nucleotide sequences was sequenced per donor, of which about 19% were non-productive. In addition to the first cohort of about 650 subjects, a separate validation cohort of under 150 different subjects was used. A later analysis re-analyzed previously published TCR beta repertoires from 500 to 700 donors and added high-resolution HLA genotyping to study TCR occurrence patterns. HLA typing covered class I and class II loci at four-digit resolution. An early release covering 500 to 750 HLA-typed donors comprised about 310 gigabases of sequencing data and tens of millions of unique TCR sequences. All discovery cohort repertoires had been generated using a single sequencing platform. Rather than using new phenotypic data, the later analysis identified candidate immune exposures from TCR beta sequences and from how often those sequences occurred across donors.

Library preparation used the immunoSEQ multiplex PCR assay. The multiplex PCR relied on a mix of 60 forward primers for TCR Vbeta segments and 13 reverse primers for TCR Jbeta segments. The CDR3 region of rearranged TCR beta genes was amplified from genomic DNA with a multiplex PCR assay. The Illumina HiSeq System was used to sequence the amplified TCR beta libraries as 87-base-pair reads. In the paper's pipeline: Across the 666 repertoires, a later analysis counted 80 million or so unique TCR beta chains, approximately 12 million of which were shared by at least two donors. To remove PCR and sequencing errors, raw reads were error-corrected and collapsed into unique sequences using a nearest-neighbor algorithm that merged closely related sequences. To assign V, D and J gene segments, CDR3 sequences were aligned to IMGT reference sequences. Each retained sequence needed at least a six-nucleotide match to both a V gene segment and a J gene segment. Rearrangements were classified as productive when the CDR3 lacked stop codons and remained in frame with V and J, and all other rearrangements were classified as non-productive. Following IMGT convention, CDR3 was defined as the stretch from the second conserved V-encoded cysteine up to the conserved J-encoded phenylalanine. The earlier analysis of 500 to 600 of the donors excluded sequences that lacked an unambiguous match to a single V gene segment. An earlier analysis of almost 600 of the donors classified V segments as functional when productive rearrangements were above 56.7% and as segregating when the standard deviation between donors was above 5%. To diagnose cytomegalovirus status from the catalog of TCR beta chain sequences, a statistical classification framework was built. A later analysis assigned V and J genes by comparing TCR nucleotide sequences with IMGT/GENE-DB human TR gene sequences. Using the TCRdist pipeline, a later analysis assigned CDR3 sequences along with most-parsimonious VDJ recombination scenarios. In a later analysis, each TCR beta chain was defined by its CDR3 amino acid sequence together with its V-gene family, and reads without a unique V-gene family were excluded. In a later analysis, fewer than 650 highly shared, low-generation-probability nucleotide sequences were removed to address suspected cross-contamination and a sequencing artifact. In a later analysis, a clonal expansion index for each public chain was calculated from normalized within-repertoire ranks of inferred template counts. In a later analysis, generation probabilities were computed with a VDJ recombination model fitted to out-of-frame rearrangements, and the resulting probabilities were checked against IGoR. Hypergeometric tests were used in a later analysis to score TCR-TCR, TCR-HLA and TCR-CMV co-occurrence, with a repertoire-size bias correction applied to the TCR pairs. To estimate false discovery rates, a later analysis permuted the HLA or CMV assignments 20 times. In a later analysis, co-occurring TCRs were grouped with DBSCAN, and TCRdist sequence similarity was added when clustering was performed within HLA-allele-positive subsets. Co-occurrence clustering excluded repertoires with fewer than 30,000 or more than 120,000 public chains, plus five with anomalous nucleotide sharing. TCRdb carries this immuneACCESS record with in-frame sequences only. Its versions omit some clonotypes, under half of them owing to an unresolved V gene in the studies checked, with the rest unexplained. V and J calls and clone size are copied from that table; D and trimming were computed from the DNA. The sample table contains around 130,000 clones; only one count was recorded for 73% of them. Together, the top ten hold 2% to 2.5% of the sample.

This clone was seen once. Its antigen is not yet known. No much larger clone exists at a distance of one base, and base qualities are not known. In total, 600 or so healthy bone marrow donors made up the cohort. At the time of sampling, all cohort members were nominally healthy, though unrecorded immune exposures were likely present. The donor was CMV seropositive and was included in the group of approximately 310 seropositive cohort members. Each donor provided a peripheral blood sample, and peripheral blood mononuclear cells were used for TCR beta sequencing. The Qiagen DNeasy Blood Extraction Kit was used to extract genomic DNA from the blood cell samples. The cysteine opens and the phenylalanine closes a CDR3 of 12 amino acids. Only the CDR3 DNA is retained, 36 bases long and in frame from the first base. Ends trimmed: V by 10 bases, J by 4 bases; bases unmatched to a gene: 6. As encoded in the germline V gene, CDR1 is SNHLY while CDR2 is FYNNEI.

Study-wide findings and limitations: Most TCR sequences were seen in very few donors, while some public TCRs were found in many individuals. In vitro tests confirmed that a few of the cytomegalovirus-associated TCR beta chains recognize cytomegalovirus antigens. A group of highly shared sequence variants was considered likely to be a technical artifact of the sequencing pipeline. Several of the top co-occurrence clusters appeared to be linked to parvovirus B19, influenza, CMV and Epstein-Barr virus, according to a later analysis. A total of around 150 TCR beta chains were listed by the study as associated with cytomegalovirus. Linkage disequilibrium might explain the correlated functional status among segregating V segments, but an unknown experimental factor could not be excluded. Strong co-occurrence of HLA alleles, especially DR and DQ, made assigning TCR associations to individual alleles difficult. The authors suggested that the approach could potentially be extended to other disease states and immunological phenotypes. The presence/absence analyses assumed that sequencing depth was roughly uniform across donors, and that assumption may not be true. Only TCR beta chains were sequenced in this cohort, and the absence of alpha or paired-chain data limited detectable features. Because counts were too low, seventeen rarely observed V segments, including chromosome 9 orphons, were excluded from the earlier analysis of some 540 of the donors. A later genetic analysis associated a missense DCLRE1C variant with V-gene and J-gene trimming of TCR beta chains, and an independent cohort replicated the association. In a later analysis, HLA-associated TCR beta chains showed more clonal expansion and lower generation probabilities than non-associated chains that were equally common. An earlier analysis of approximately 600 of the donors showed that most TCR beta V segments appeared in productive rearrangements either about 87% or about 30% of the time, which broadly matched IMGT annotations. Compared with the approximately 670-donor mean, donors in an Asian-associated ancestry cluster had fewer N-insertions in productive TCRs, according to a later genetic analysis. Some IMGT-functional V segments, including TRBV6-2 and TRBV6-3, could not be told apart with the 87-base-pair reads, so those segments were excluded. Most CMV-associated TCR beta chains appeared to be HLA-restricted in a later analysis, and the HLA associations seemed to be driven largely by CMV exposure. According to a later analysis, TCR association rates differed among HLA loci, with DRB1 alleles showing the most associated TCRs and HLA-C alleles showing the fewest. A further reported finding was that TCR beta sequences accurately predicted the HLA-A and HLA-B alleles for most subjects in the first cohort. Because HLA typing was unavailable for some donors at each locus, only the typed subset was used in association tests. Specific HLA alleles were associated with 16,951 TCR beta sequences at a false discovery rate of 0.05 in a later analysis. Cytomegalovirus status was reported to be diagnosed by the classifier with high specificity and sensitivity in both the original and validation cohorts. The only immune exposure information available for the cohort was CMV serostatus.

The chain couples TRBV2 to TRBJ2-5; TRBD2 fits 7 bases in the junction. The source material was PBMCs. The receptor was isolated from a woman aged 35 to 49 in good health and CMV-seropositive. The CDR3 region reads CATKRGGETQYF. The nucleotide sequence reads as follows: TGTGCCACCAAGCGGGGAGGAGAGACCCAGTACTTC.